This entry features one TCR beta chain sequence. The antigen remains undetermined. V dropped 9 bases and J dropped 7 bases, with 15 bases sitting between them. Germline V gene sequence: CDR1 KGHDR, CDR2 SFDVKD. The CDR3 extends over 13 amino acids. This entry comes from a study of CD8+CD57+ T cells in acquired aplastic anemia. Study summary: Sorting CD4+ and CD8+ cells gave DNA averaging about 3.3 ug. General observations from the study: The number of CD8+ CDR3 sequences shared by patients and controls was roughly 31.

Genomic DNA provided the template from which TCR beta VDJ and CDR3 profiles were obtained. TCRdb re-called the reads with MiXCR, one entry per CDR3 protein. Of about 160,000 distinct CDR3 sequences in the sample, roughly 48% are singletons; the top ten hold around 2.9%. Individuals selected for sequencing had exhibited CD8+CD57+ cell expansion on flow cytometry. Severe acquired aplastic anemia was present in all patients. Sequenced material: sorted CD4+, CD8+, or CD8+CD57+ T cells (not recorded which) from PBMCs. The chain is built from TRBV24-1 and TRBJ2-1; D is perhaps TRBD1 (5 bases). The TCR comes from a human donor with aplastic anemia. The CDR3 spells CATPQGAGNEQFF. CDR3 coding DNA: TGTGCCACCCCCCAAGGGGCAGGGAATGAGCAGTTCTTC.